One sample yielded the 29 T cell receptor beta chains listed below, sequenced in a study of T cells after posttransplantation cyclophosphamide. The data were produced by immunoSEQ multiplex PCR, yet TCRdb's version contains in-frame clones alone and is incomplete. The sample includes around 9,200 clones, 75% to 90% of them seen just once. The specimen was memory CD4+ T cells sorted from PBMCs. Receptors originate from a woman in her sixties or seventies in good health, CMV-negative, and a related stem cell transplant donor.

Concerning this clone itself: Sequence at one end of the junction differs from germline and may be a read error. This sequence joins TRBV14 and TRBJ2-5; TRBD2 might be the D (6 bases). Germline-derived CDR1 and CDR2 are SGHDN and FVKESK. The CDR3 is made up of 13 amino acids. This CDR3 is CASSEEGRETQYF. The CDR3 DNA sequence: TGTGCCAGCAGCGAAGAGGGGAGGGAGACCCAGTACTTC.

The rearrangement uses TRBV13 and TRBJ2-1, with TRBD2 identical over 16 bases. The CDR3 totals 19 residues. The V segment lost 0 bases and the J segment 7 bases; nucleotides outside the gene matches: 9. The germline V gene encodes CDR1 PRHDT and CDR2 FYEKMQ (reference sequence). The CDR3 region has the DNA TGTGCCAGCAGCTTAGGGGGACTAGCGGGAGGGAATGTAGGGAATGAGCAGTTCTTC. This gives the protein CASSLGGLAGGNVGNEQFF.

This sequence joins TRBV5-8 and TRBJ2-3, with D possibly being TRBD2 (5 bases). Deletions cut 4 bases from V and 1 base from J, with 25 bases between. The germline gives CDR1 SGHTS, CDR2 YDEGEE. This CDR3 is 19 amino acids long. Here the CDR3 reads CASSGERTRARRRTDTQYF. CDR3 nucleotide sequence: TGTGCCAGCAGCGGGGAGAGAACTAGGGCGAGAAGACGCACAGATACGCAGTATTTT.

There are a few counts of this clone. The rearrangement uses TRBV9 and TRBJ2-1; 9 nucleotides agree with TRBD1. In germline, CDR1 is SGDLS, CDR2 YYNGEE. The V gene end was trimmed by 0 bases and the J gene end by 6 bases; junction bases not matched to a gene: 13. The CDR3 covers 18 residues. DNA for the CDR3: TGTGCCAGCAGCGTAGTGGGACAGGGCCTTGGAGGGGTCAATGAGCAGTTCTTC. Protein product: CASSVVGQGLGGVNEQFF.

The chain employs TRBV7-2 and TRBJ2-3; 10 bases match TRBD2. The CDR3 runs 11 residues. Per germline, CDR1 SGHTA and CDR2 FQGNSA. The junction had 2 bases not matched to a gene; V was cut back by 8 bases and J by 9 bases. This CDR3 reads CASASGSTQYF. CDR3 nucleotides: TGTGCCAGCGCTAGCGGGAGCACGCAGTATTTT. The variable domain in full, completed from reference TRBV7-2 and TRBJ2-3, reads GAGVSQSPSNKVTEKGKDVELRCDPISGHTALYWYRQSLGQGLEFLIYFQGNSAPDKSGLPSDRFSAERTGGSVSTLTIQRTQQEDSAVYLCASASGSTQYFGPGTRLTVL.

The CDR3 spells CASSFPSRVTDTQYF. The CDR3 DNA follows: TGTGCCAGCAGCTTCCCCAGCAGGGTCACAGATACGCAGTATTTT. The chain employs TRBV11-2 and TRBJ2-3, with D perhaps matching TRBD1 (5 bases). V lost 3 bases, J lost 2 bases, and 12 bases lay in between. The CDR3 is 15 residues long. CDR1 and CDR2 from the germline V gene are SGHAT and FQNNGV. The complete variable domain, with remaining parts taken from reference TRBV11-2 and TRBJ2-3, reads EAGVAQSPRYKIIEKRQSVAFWCNPISGHATLYWYQQILGQGPKLLIQFQNNGVVDDSQLPKDRFSAERLKGVDSTLKIQPAKLEDSAVYLCASSFPSRVTDTQYFGPGTRLTVL.

The chain has TRBV7-9 and TRBJ1-4; a possible D gene is TRBD1 (6 bases). The CDR3 covers 15 residues. V gave up 2 bases and J gave up 5 bases, with 12 bases separating them. CDR1 and CDR2 (germline): SEHNR, FQNEAQ (reference sequence). CDR3: CASSLYQGPNEKLFF. CDR3 bases: TGTGCCAGCAGCTTATATCAGGGGCCCAATGAAAAACTGTTTTTT.

The chain employs TRBV14 and TRBJ1-2; 7 nucleotides line up with TRBD1. V gave up 5 bases and J gave up 3 bases; unmatched junction bases: 9. The CDR3 loop spans 15 amino acids. Germline V gene data show CDR1 as SGHDN and CDR2 as FVKESK. This CDR3 is CASSAYTGTDYGYTF. In DNA form, the CDR3 reads TGTGCCAGCAGCGCGTACACCGGGACAGACTATGGCTACACCTTC.

The chain couples TRBV28 to TRBJ2-3, with a tentative D call TRBD2 (6 bases). V lost 2 bases and J lost 6, with 9 bases in between. This CDR3 comprises 13 residues. Germline V lookup: CDR1 MDHEN, CDR2 SYDVKM. CDR3 sequence: CASSLVEGDTQYF. The CDR3 nucleotides are TGTGCCAGCAGTTTAGTGGAGGGGGATACGCAGTATTTT.

The chain uses TRBV27 and TRBJ2-5; 7 bases are shared with TRBD1. This CDR3 has 15 amino acids. The germline gives CDR1 MNHEY, CDR2 SMNVEV (reference sequence). J was trimmed by 2 bases and V by 5 bases; bases with no gene match: 8. The CDR3 reads CASSLHRGAQETQYF. The CDR3 coding sequence is TGTGCCAGCAGTCTCCACAGGGGAGCGCAAGAGACCCAGTACTTC.

The chain recombines TRBV7-2 with TRBJ2-3, with a tentative D call TRBD2 (6 bases). V was pared by 5 bases and J by 8 bases, with 11 bases between. This CDR3 is 12 amino acids long. Germline CDR1 is SGHTA and CDR2 is FQGNSA. This CDR3 is CASSPGGATQYF. The CDR3 DNA is TGTGCCAGCAGCCCTGGCGGGGCTACGCAGTATTTT.

This rearrangement joins TRBV7-9 to TRBJ1-4; the D is unclear. The CDR3 is made up of 17 amino acids. The V gene lost 2 bases and the J gene lost 0 bases, with 13 bases spanning the gap. Germline CDR1 reads SEHNR; CDR2 reads FQNEAQ (reference sequence). CDR3 nucleotide sequence: TGTGCCAGCAGCTTATCCCCCAGTACAACAACTAATGAAAAACTGTTTTTT. This gives the protein CASSLSPSTTTNEKLFF. The variable domain in full, with the rest retrieved from reference TRBV7-9 and TRBJ1-4, is DTGVSQNPRHKITKRGQNVTFRCDPISEHNRLYWYRQTLGQGPEFLTYFQNEAQLEKSRLLSDRFSAERPKGSFSTLEIQRTEQGDSAMYLCASSLSPSTTTNEKLFFGSGTQLSVL.

With regard to this clone: The same CDR3 also results from other DNA sequences found in this sample. V and J are TRBV2 and TRBJ1-6, with D possibly TRBD1 on 6 matching bases. The CDR3 has 14 amino acids. Trimming cost V 4 bases and J 7 bases, with 11 bases left between them. CDR1 is SNHLY, CDR2 FYNNEI, per germline. DNA for the CDR3: TGTGCCAGCAGTGTAGGGACACCAAATTCACCCCTCCACTTT. Its protein product is CASSVGTPNSPLHF. Full variable domain (outside the CDR3, taken from reference TRBV2 and TRBJ1-6): EPEVTQTPSHQVTQMGQEVILRCVPISNHLYFYWYRQILGQKVEFLVSFYNNEISEKSEIFDDQFSVERPDGSNFTLKIRSTKLEDSAMYFCASSVGTPNSPLHFGNGTRLTVT.

The chain employs TRBV10-3 and TRBJ1-1; no reliable D call. The CDR3 contains 13 residues. The germline V and J ends were trimmed by 0 bases and 7 bases, with 9 bases remaining between them. Germline assignment: CDR1 ENHRY and CDR2 SYGVKD. The CDR3: CAISESGVGEAFF. CDR3 DNA sequence: TGTGCCATCAGTGAGTCCGGGGTTGGTGAAGCTTTCTTT.

CDR3 in DNA: TGTGCCAGCAGTTTTTCCCTAGCGGGGGGGCAAGAGACCCAGTACTTC. Encoded protein: CASSFSLAGGQETQYF. The chain joins TRBV28 to TRBJ2-5, with TRBD2 identical over 12 bases. The CDR3 is 16 residues long. J was trimmed by 2 bases and V by 3 bases; bases with no gene match: 4. Germline V gene lookup returns CDR1 MDHEN and CDR2 SYDVKM. The complete variable domain, with remaining parts taken from reference TRBV28 and TRBJ2-5, reads DVKVTQSSRYLVKRTGEKVFLECVQDMDHENMFWYRQDPGLGLRLIYFSYDVKMKEKGDIPEGYSVSREKKERFSLILESASTNQTSMYLCASSFSLAGGQETQYFGPGTRLLVL.

The chain combines TRBV28 with TRBJ2-7, with TRBD1 matching 9 bases. Trimming at V came to 4 bases and at J to 1 base, leaving 8 bases not matched to a gene. CDR1 and CDR2 from the germline V gene are MDHEN and SYDVKM. CDR3 size: 16 residues. In DNA form, the CDR3 reads TGTGCCAGCAGTTCCACCACAGGGGGCGCGTCCTACGAGCAGTACTTC. Encoded protein: CASSSTTGGASYEQYF.

V usage is TRBV7-8 and J usage is TRBJ2-7; D ambiguous. Trimming cost V 0 bases and J 5 bases, with 8 bases left between them. There are 13 residues in the CDR3. Germline V lookup: CDR1 SGHVS, CDR2 FQNEAQ. As DNA, the CDR3 is TGTGCCAGCAGCTTAGCTCCAGGAAACGAGCAGTACTTC. This gives the protein CASSLAPGNEQYF. The full variable domain, rest sourced from reference TRBV7-8 and TRBJ2-7, is GAGVSQSPRYKVAKRGQDVALRCDPISGHVSLFWYQQALGQGPEFLTYFQNEAQLDKSGLPSDRFFAERPEGSVSTLKIQRTQQEDSAVYLCASSLAPGNEQYFGPGTRLTVT.

V is TRBV2 and J is TRBJ2-3, with D perhaps matching TRBD2 (6 bases). Germline lookup yields CDR1 SNHLY and CDR2 FYNNEI. V was trimmed by 3 bases and J by 7 bases, leaving 14 bases between them. CDR3 length equals 14 residues. The CDR3 DNA is TGTGCCAGCAGTGAGGAGGGCAGTTCTCATACGCAGTATTTT. It codes for CASSEEGSSHTQYF.

CDR3 nucleotides: TGCGCCAGCAGCTTGGAAGCGGGAGCGGGCACAGATACGCAGTATTTT. It yields the protein CASSLEAGAGTDTQYF. The V gene is TRBV5-1, the J gene TRBJ2-3; TRBD2 agrees at 8 bases. With 0 bases clipped from V and 1 base from J, the junction kept 4 bases outside the gene matches. The CDR3 extends over 16 amino acids. Looked up from germline, CDR1 is SGHRS and CDR2 is YFSETQ.

The chain employs TRBV4-2 and TRBJ2-3, with unresolved D. Trimming pared 4 bases from V and 4 bases from J, leaving 9 bases between. Per germline, CDR1 LGHNA and CDR2 YNFKEQ. The CDR3 is 13 residues long. The CDR3 protein is CASSPHPADTQYF. Written as DNA, the CDR3 is TGTGCCAGCAGCCCTCATCCGGCAGATACGCAGTATTTT.

The chain combines TRBV2 with TRBJ1-4, with 9 bases fitting TRBD1. This CDR3 contains 13 residues. Looked up from germline, CDR1 is SNHLY and CDR2 is FYNNEI. Unmatched junction bases numbered 5, after V lost 11 bases and J lost 4 bases. CDR3 sequence reads: CADRDRVNEKLFF. CDR3 coding DNA: TGTGCCGACCGGGACAGGGTTAATGAAAAACTGTTTTTT.

The chain is built from TRBV18 and TRBJ2-2; the D gene is possibly TRBD2 (5 bases). V was pared by 2 bases and J by 3 bases, with 10 bases between. The germline V gene has CDR1 KGHSH and CDR2 LQKENI. The CDR3 has 15 amino acids. This chain's CDR3 is CASSPRPGYTGELFF. The CDR3 DNA reads TGTGCCAGCTCACCAAGACCGGGGTACACCGGGGAGCTGTTTTTT.

The chain recombines TRBV5-1 with TRBJ2-3, with D unclear. V lost 7 bases to trimming and J lost 0 bases, with 12 bases between them. This CDR3 has 14 residues. Germline V gives CDR1 SGHRS, CDR2 YFSETQ. CDR3 in amino acids: CASRSTYSTDTQYF. The CDR3 region has the DNA TGCGCCAGCCGGTCCACCTATAGCACAGATACGCAGTATTTT.

The chain couples TRBV4-1 to TRBJ2-7, with D perhaps TRBD2 (7 bases). Trimming cost V 0 bases and J 2 bases, with 20 bases left between them. Germline V gene lookup returns CDR1 MGHRA and CDR2 YSYEKL. This CDR3 is 18 amino acids long. The CDR3 spells CASSQDRLGAGATYEQYF. Here the CDR3 DNA reads TGCGCCAGCAGCCAAGATCGGCTCGGGGCGGGGGCCACCTACGAGCAGTACTTC.

This sequence joins TRBV7-8 and TRBJ1-5, with 9 bases fitting TRBD1. The CDR3 spans 15 residues. The ends lost 1 base at V and 9 bases at J; junction bases unmatched: 7. Germline V gene sequence: CDR1 SGHVS, CDR2 FQNEAQ. This chain's CDR3 is CASSLDRGRGGPQHF. As DNA, the CDR3 is TGTGCCAGCAGCTTAGACAGGGGGCGCGGAGGGCCCCAGCATTTT.

The rearrangement uses TRBV9 and TRBJ1-3; 9 positions agree with TRBD1. Germline lookup yields CDR1 SGDLS and CDR2 YYNGEE. J was trimmed by 2 bases and V by 0 bases; bases with no gene match: 0. This CDR3 comprises 15 residues. The DNA for the CDR3 is TGTGCCAGCAGCGTAGGGGACAGGGCTGGAAACACCATATATTTT. This translates into CASSVGDRAGNTIYF.

V and J are TRBV7-6 and TRBJ2-7, with D possibly being TRBD2 (5 bases). Trimming left V 3 bases short and J 0 bases short, with 9 bases between. Germline V gene lookup returns CDR1 SGHVS and CDR2 FNYEAQ. The CDR3 covers 14 residues. CDR3 sequence: CASSLDFSSYEQYF. The CDR3 coding sequence is TGTGCCAGCAGCTTGGACTTTTCCTCCTACGAGCAGTACTTC.

The chain recombines TRBV11-2 with TRBJ1-6, with 11 bases fitting TRBD1. The CDR3 runs 17 residues. The V gene end was trimmed by 5 bases and the J gene end by 6 bases; junction bases not matched to a gene: 9. The V gene's germline CDR1 is SGHAT and CDR2 FQNNGV. This CDR3 is CASSPWTGGSGNSPLHF. Here the CDR3 DNA reads TGTGCCAGCAGCCCCTGGACAGGGGGCTCTGGTAATTCACCCCTCCACTTT.

This CDR3 reads CASSLSAEVSLHF. The CDR3 DNA sequence: TGTGCCAGCAGCTTGTCGGCCGAGGTCTCCCTCCACTTT. The rearrangement uses TRBV5-5 and TRBJ1-6; D ambiguous. Germline lookup yields CDR1 SGHKS and CDR2 YYEKEE (reference sequence). The CDR3 runs 13 residues. Trimming removed 1 base from V and 14 bases from J, with 13 bases in between. Complete variable domain (other parts from reference TRBV5-5 and TRBJ1-6): DAGVTQSPTHLIKTRGQQVTLRCSPISGHKSVSWYQQVLGQGPQFIFQYYEKEERGRGNFPDRFSARQFPNYSSELNVNALLLGDSALYLCASSLSAEVSLHFGNGTRLTVT.